This T cell receptor (beta chain) is drawn from a study of shared clonotypes between healthy human individuals. Across the whole study: CD4 naive cells filled three plates per donor, CD4 memory three, CD8 naive two and CD8 memory one.

Between the trimmed V and J ends, which lost 1 base and 2 bases, there was a span of 12 bases. The germline gives CDR1 SEHNR, CDR2 FQNEAQ (reference sequence). This CDR3 has 15 amino acids. Repertoires were generated with immunoSEQ multiplex PCR, while TCRdb's copy carries only in-frame clones and drops some. The sample consists of millions of clones, 90% to 95% of them appearing once. Study results and caveats: Estimated richness values were generally larger in naive subsets than in memory subsets.

With respect to this clone: The antigen is unknown.

Material: naive CD4+ T cells sorted from blood. Subset in this sample: CD45RA+ positively selected. The sequence was collected from a man in his late teens or twenties in good health. The chain has TRBV7-9 and TRBJ2-7; TRBD1 might be the D (5 bases). CDR3 nucleotides: TGTGCCAGCAGCTTAGGACCAGGGAAGACCTACGAGCAGTACTTC. Protein product: CASSLGPGKTYEQYF.